The 18 T cell receptor beta chains given below trace back to one sample, sequenced in a study of tumor and adjacent non-tumor tissue in lung cancer. The template was RNA from unsorted bulk tissue. TCRbeta libraries were built with three rounds of nested PCR, modified from ARM-PCR. Via MiXCR, TCRdb re-called the multiplex PCR reads, giving one row per CDR3 protein. In the table there are about 200,000 distinct CDR3 sequences, around 70% of which are singletons. Input material: lung tumor tissue. Every receptor here comes from a man aged 60-69 years with non-small cell lung cancer.

Concerning this clonotype itself: At one end, the junction sequence differs from germline, possibly due to a read error. The genes are TRBV6-1 and TRBJ1-5; D not certain. The germline CDR1 and CDR2 sequences are MNHNS and SASEGT. This CDR3 is built from 15 residues. The CDR3 bases are TGTGCCAGCAGTTCGTACATGGTAGGGAATCAGCCACAGCATTTT. It specifies CASSSYMVGNQPQHF.

The V call is TRBV10-2, the J call TRBJ1-2, with TRBD1 identical over 8 bases. In germline, CDR1 is WSHSY, CDR2 SAAADI. The V segment lost 11 bases and the J segment 4 bases; nucleotides outside the gene matches: 9. This CDR3 has 13 residues. The CDR3 region is CACSETGGYGYTF. CDR3 in DNA: TGCGCCTGTAGTGAAACAGGGGGCTATGGCTACACCTTC.

About this clonotype: At one end, the junction sequence differs from germline, possibly due to a read error. This chain connects TRBV11-2 to TRBJ2-5; weak D call: TRBD2 (7 bases). Germline-derived CDR1 and CDR2 are SGHAT and FQNNGV. This CDR3 contains 13 residues. CDR3 amino acids: CVSSLGGGETQYF. In DNA, the CDR3 is TGTGTCAGCAGCTTAGGGGGGGGCGAGACTCAGTACTTC.

Regarding this clonotype: No DNA is shown, since the ends of the CDR3 on it are uncertain; the CDR3 is the one TCRdb lists. The J gene is TRBJ2-3, the V gene TRBV6-1; the D call in the table, TRBD1, was not verified against the DNA. Germline assignment: CDR1 MNHNS and CDR2 SASEGT. From its first to its last residue, the CDR3 has 16 amino acids. The CDR3 here is CASSATWGTGSDTRYF.

For this clonotype: The junction differs from germline at one of its ends, possibly a read error. V and J are TRBV20-1 and TRBJ1-5; D is perhaps TRBD1 (5 bases). Looked up from germline, CDR1 is DFQATT and CDR2 is SNEGSKA (reference sequence). CDR3 length: 14 residues. As DNA, the CDR3 is TGCAATGCTAGTGAGGGGAACACCTTTCAGCCCCATCATTTT. This codes for CNASEGNTFQPHHF.

This clonotype was detected many times. The CDR3 nucleotides are TGTGCCACCAAGACAGGGGGGAACACTGAAGCTTTCTTT. This codes for CATKTGGNTEAFF. The chain couples TRBV6-1 to TRBJ1-1; 9 positions match TRBD1. With 10 bases clipped from V and 1 base from J, the junction kept 4 bases outside the gene matches. The germline V gene encodes CDR1 MNHNS and CDR2 SASEGT. CDR3 length: 13 residues.

The table lists this clonotype with many counts. The chain recombines TRBV20-1 with TRBJ1-4; no clear D. Trimming left V 7 bases short and J 3 bases short, with 9 bases between. Germline V gene lookup returns CDR1 DFQATT and CDR2 SNEGSKA (reference sequence). This CDR3 comprises 12 residues. The CDR3, as DNA: TGCAGTGGAGCAGAGCCTAATGAAAAACTGTTTTTT. It encodes CSGAEPNEKLFF.

This chain connects TRBV6-2 or TRBV6-3 to TRBJ2-3, with TRBD1 identical over 7 bases. Germline CDR1 is MNHEY and CDR2 is SVGEGT. This CDR3 region has 17 residues. Trimming cost V 2 bases and J 5 bases; bases outside gene matches: 13. CDR3 in amino acids: CASSYPPGTGVGDTQYF. Here the CDR3 DNA reads TGTGCCAGCAGTTACCCTCCCGGAACAGGGGTGGGAGATACGCAGTATTTT.

The chain employs TRBV12-3 or TRBV12-4 and TRBJ1-5; the D gene is possibly TRBD1 (5 bases). The CDR3 consists of 16 residues. The CDR3 nucleotides read TGTACAAGCAGTTTAGACAGTGGTAGGAGCAATCAGCCCCAGCATTTT. Translated: CTSSLDSGRSNQPQHF.

Concerning this clonotype: Germline is not matched at one junction end, which may reflect a read error. This chain connects TRBV10-1 to TRBJ2-7; 10 positions match TRBD1. The CDR3 totals 13 residues. Germline CDR1 is WNHNN and CDR2 is SYGVQD (reference sequence). The CDR3 DNA reads as TGCACCAGCAGTGAGACAGGGGGCTACAAGCAGTACTTC. It encodes CTSSETGGYKQYF.

This clonotype was observed a few times. This may come from a read error, since a much larger clone is one base off. This chain links TRBV4-3 with TRBJ2-3; TRBD2 aligns across 11 bases. The CDR3 has 17 residues. Germline CDR1 and CDR2: LGHNA and YSLEER. This CDR3 is CANSQASSGGRTDTQYF. CDR3 nucleotide sequence: TGCGCCAACAGCCAAGCTTCTAGCGGGGGGCGCACAGATACGCAGTATTTT.

Comment on this clonotype: At one of its ends the junction is not consistent with the germline gene, which may arise from a read error. The chain employs TRBV11-3 and TRBJ2-1; no clear D. The CDR3 totals 14 residues. Germline lookup yields CDR1 SGHNT and CDR2 YENEEA. CDR3 in DNA: TGTGCCAGTAGCTTAGTTGCACCCCCTAACGAGCGGTTCTTC. Translated, it gives CASSLVAPPNERFF.

The V gene is TRBV10-1, the J gene TRBJ2-7; TRBD1 agrees at 11 bases. This CDR3 is 13 amino acids long. Germline CDR1 and CDR2: WNHNN and SYGVQD (reference sequence). The CDR3 here is CLSRGQGVYEQYF. The CDR3 DNA reads TGCCTCAGCAGGGGACAGGGGGTATACGAGCAGTACTTC.

With regard to this clonotype: At one end the junction does not follow the germline gene, possibly because of a read error. This chain links TRBV12-3 or TRBV12-4 with TRBJ2-5; D might be TRBD1 (5 bases). This CDR3 is built from 17 residues. CDR3: CVSSFRQFRGGGETQYF. The DNA for the CDR3 is TGTGTCAGCAGTTTTCGACAGTTTAGGGGCGGCGGAGAGACCCAGTACTTC.

This clonotype was recorded once. The junction departs from the called germline gene at one end, perhaps through a read error. This chain uses TRBV6-6 with TRBJ1-2; 11 nucleotides agree with TRBD1. The CDR3 runs 15 residues. Germline lookup yields CDR1 MNHNY and CDR2 SVGAGI (reference sequence). This chain's CDR3 is CASTQPGQGVYGYAF. In DNA form, the CDR3 reads TGTGCCAGCACCCAACCGGGACAGGGGGTCTATGGCTACGCCTTC.

This chain connects TRBV6-2 or TRBV6-3 to TRBJ2-7; D tentatively fits TRBD1 or TRBD2 (5 bases each). This CDR3 is 15 amino acids long. Germline CDR1 and CDR2: MNHEY and SVGEGT. Trimming pared 2 bases from V and 2 bases from J, leaving 13 bases between. In DNA form, the CDR3 reads TGTGCCAGCAGTTACAATGCGCTGGGGGCCTACGAGCAGTACTTC. Translation: CASSYNALGAYEQYF.

About this clonotype itself: This sequence may be a read error, since a much larger clone differs from it by one base. The V call is TRBV6-1, the J call TRBJ1-5; tentatively, D is TRBD1 (5 bases). The V gene's germline CDR1 is MNHNS and CDR2 SASEGT. CDR3 size: 15 residues. V shed 6 bases and J shed 6 bases, with 18 bases lying between them. CDR3 loop: CASRLSSGWIQPQHF. CDR3 sequence (DNA): TGTGCCAGCAGGCTGAGTTCAGGGTGGATTCAGCCCCAGCATTTT.

This clonotype was counted once. One junction end disagrees with the germline gene, perhaps due to a read error. The chain combines TRBV29-1 with TRBJ2-2, with D perhaps matching TRBD1 or TRBD2 (5 bases each). Germline CDR1 is SQVTM and CDR2 is ANQGSEA. The CDR3 totals 13 residues. The CDR3 coding sequence is TGCAGCGTCGCCTGGACTGGGGCCGGTGAGCTGTTTTTT. Its protein is CSVAWTGAGELFF.